The rows below give T cell receptor beta chains drawn from one sample of a study of regulatory T cells in long-lasting Graves disease. One entry per CDR3 protein results from TCRdb running MiXCR on the multiplex PCR reads. Of around 460,000 distinct CDR3 sequences listed, 14% are singletons. The same data also contributed to another study, on T cells in Graves' hyperthyroidism and ophthalmopathy.

The sequencing used peripheral blood mononuclear cells (PBMCs), collected at new diagnosis, from a patient treated with antithyroid drugs. Receptors originate from a woman between 45 and 65 years old with Graves disease. The conserved cysteine and the conserved F or W are not part of the CDR3 here. Some rows have no size entry. The others give once, few or many, or a class for an expanded clone.

>many|TRBV27|TRBJ1-2|12
ASTAGRGNSGYT
>-|TRBV2|TRBJ1-4|14
ASSEPPGHEREKPF
>many|TRBV19|TRBJ2-7|13
ASSIVLADAYEQY
>few|TRBV3-1|TRBJ2-1|15
ASSQDILAGRLNEQF
>many|TRBV12-3/TRBV12-4|TRBJ1-5|13
ASSNRENSNQPQH
>-|TRBV5-4|TRBJ2-7|12
ASSRAGGPWEQY
>-|TRBV5-1|TRBJ1-1|12
ASSSFTRNTEAF
>few|TRBV5-1|TRBJ2-6|14
ASSLVPGNGANVLT
>few|TRBV6-1|TRBJ1-1|9
ASRIATEAF
>few|TRBV19|TRBJ2-3|13
ASRIRDTNTDTQY
>few|TRBV10-3|TRBJ2-1|15
AISVLQGLAGGNEQF
>many|TRBV3-1|TRBJ2-7|13
ASSPSLAAAYEQY
>many|TRBV12-3/TRBV12-4|TRBJ2-2|15
ASTQGLAGGHTGELF
>few|TRBV7-2|TRBJ1-3|13
ASSLQTLGGNTIY
>-|TRBV20-1|TRBJ2-3|15
SARDLTLAGGLHTQY
>many|TRBV28|TRBJ2-5|12
ASILNHRPETQY
>many|TRBV2|TRBJ1-1|12
ASSEGGGLTEAF
>few|TRBV12-3/TRBV12-4|TRBJ1-3|12
ASSFAAGGNTIY
>-|TRBV5-1|TRBJ1-4|14
ASSISTGGSNEKLF
>many|TRBV20-1|TRBJ2-1|15
SARDNVFAGGKNEQF
>few|TRBV10-3|TRBJ1-2|10
AISEGRGGYT
>many|TRBV5-5|TRBJ2-7|14
ASSTAGEFKDYEQY
>few|TRBV5-4|TRBJ2-7|18
ASSLAQPGGRIAGVYEQY
>few|TRBV7-9|TRBJ1-6|11
ASSGVINSPLH
>many|TRBV11-1|TRBJ1-2|14
ASSPDRDRPNYGYT
>many|TRBV30|TRBJ2-5|12
AWSVQVVLETQY
>many|TRBV18|TRBJ2-7|11
ASSQGQVYEQY
>many|TRBV2|TRBJ1-2|12
ASSVGSHGYGYT
>many|TRBV2|TRBJ1-5|11
ASSVEGNQPQH
>few|TRBV6-5|TRBJ2-7|10
ASSYNSYEQY
>many|TRBV5-8|TRBJ1-3|12
ASSLRQPGNTIY
>many|TRBV18|TRBJ1-1|12
ASSPPSTGSVAF
>few|TRBV29-1|TRBJ1-1|11
SAGRLGWTEAF
>many|TRBV7-9|TRBJ2-3|12
ASSLADSTDTQY
>many|TRBV28|TRBJ2-5|12
ASSARVLRETQY
>few|TRBV4-1|TRBJ2-7|17
ASSQAQGTSGRRSYEQY
>many|TRBV27|TRBJ1-5|12
ASRVGQTNQPQH
>-|TRBV7-9|TRBJ1-1|9
ASSSQDEAF
>-|TRBV25-1|TRBJ1-6|13
ASSQPGFYNSPLH
>many|TRBV28|TRBJ1-5|13
ASRRTGGAHQPQH
>-|TRBV7-9|TRBJ2-2|12
ASNELQGPGELF
>-|TRBV24-1|TRBJ2-1|10
ATTGSYNEQF
>many|TRBV24-1|TRBJ2-2|14
ATSDFGQPNTGELF
>many|TRBV28|TRBJ2-3|14
ASSAGLAGDTDTQY
>few|TRBV28|TRBJ1-6|13
ASSLLGQGVSPLH
>many|TRBV2|TRBJ2-3|16
ASSETWSSGVSTDTQY